A selection of T cell receptor beta chains follows, all from one sample in a study of beta chain features in type 1 diabetes. Some clones are missing from TCRdb's copy, which holds only in-frame ones; the method was immunoSEQ multiplex PCR. The data show some 190,000 clones, approximately 8.1% seen once. Sequenced: central memory CD4+ T cells from blood. These receptors came from a woman aged 40 to 50 with type 1 diabetes. The CDR3 runs from the conserved cysteine through the conserved F or W. The D gene is left open where the match is weak. Clone size is not always given. Where it is, it says once, few, many or a class for expanded clones.

D gene,J gene,clone size,V gene,CDR3 protein,CDR3 DNA
TRBD2,TRBJ2-5,NA,TRBV4-2,CASGGGPETQYF,TGTGCCAGCGGGGGGGGACCCGAGACCCAGTACTTC
TRBD1,TRBJ2-2,few,TRBV14,CASGRQGTGELFF,TGTGCCAGCGGGCGACAGGGCACCGGGGAGCTGTTTTTT
TRBD2,TRBJ2-7,NA,TRBV7-9,CASSLSLAGGEQYF,TGTGCCAGCAGCTTGTCACTAGCGGGGGGAGAGCAGTACTTC
NA,TRBJ1-1,few,TRBV6-6,CASIEREIGTEAFF,TGTGCCAGCATTGAACGGGAGATTGGCACTGAAGCTTTCTTT
TRBD1,TRBJ2-7,NA,TRBV6-5,CASRLGQGGYEQYF,TGTGCCAGCCGCCTGGGACAGGGCGGCTACGAGCAGTACTTC
NA,TRBJ1-6,few,TRBV15,CATSTQPPGTSNSPLHF,TGTGCCACCAGCACCCAGCCTCCGGGGACATCGAATTCACCCCTCCACTTT
NA,TRBJ1-1,NA,TRBV10-3,CAISVGGYRTEAFF,TGTGCCATCAGTGTGGGGGGTTACCGCACTGAAGCTTTCTTT
NA,TRBJ1-6,few,TRBV7-3,CASSLNGGAGSPLHF,TGTGCCAGCAGCTTGAACGGAGGGGCTGGTTCACCCCTCCACTTT
TRBD2,TRBJ2-1,NA,TRBV4-3,CASSQDLAGVGNGEQFF,TGCGCCAGCAGCCAAGATCTGGCGGGAGTGGGCAATGGTGAGCAGTTCTTC
TRBD2,TRBJ2-3,NA,TRBV19,CASSRLAGVSNTQYF,TGTGCCAGTAGTAGACTAGCGGGAGTGTCTAATACGCAGTATTTT
NA,TRBJ1-1,few,TRBV4-2,CASSHGGDTEAFF,TGTGCCAGCAGCCATGGAGGGGACACTGAAGCTTTCTTT
TRBD2,TRBJ2-3,many,TRBV4-1,CASSDQLASGSGSDTQYF,TGCGCCAGCAGCGACCAACTGGCTAGCGGGAGTGGGTCAGATACGCAGTATTTT
TRBD1,TRBJ1-2,few,TRBV29-1,CSVENRRGTGGASGYTF,TGCAGCGTTGAAAACCGAAGGGGTACAGGGGGCGCGTCCGGCTACACCTTC
NA,TRBJ2-5,NA,TRBV5-6,CASSRDRETQYF,TGTGCCAGCAGCCGAGACAGAGAGACCCAGTACTTC
NA,TRBJ1-1,few,TRBV30,CAWKSQPNTEAFF,TGTGCCTGGAAGTCACAGCCAAACACTGAAGCTTTCTTT
NA,TRBJ1-4,NA,TRBV5-1,CASSYSGATTNEKLFF,TGCGCCAGCAGCTATAGCGGCGCTACAACTAATGAAAAACTGTTTTTT
TRBD1,TRBJ2-1,few,TRBV4-1,CASSQDGQGGNNEQFF,TGCGCCAGCAGCCAAGACGGACAGGGGGGCAACAATGAGCAGTTCTTC
TRBD2,TRBJ2-7,NA,TRBV28,CASSLWTSGSYEQYF,TGTGCCAGCAGTTTATGGACTAGCGGTTCCTACGAGCAGTACTTC
NA,TRBJ2-7,NA,TRBV7-9,CASSVPSTGSYEQYF,TGTGCCAGCAGCGTTCCCTCGACAGGTTCCTACGAGCAGTACTTC
NA,TRBJ1-2,few,TRBV19,CATTEGATNYGYTF,TGTGCCACGACCGAGGGCGCTACTAACTATGGCTACACCTTC
TRBD1,TRBJ1-3,few,TRBV4-2,CASSLTGGASGNTIYF,TGTGCCAGCAGCCTCACAGGGGGCGCCTCTGGAAACACCATATATTTT
NA,TRBJ2-1,few,TRBV6-1,CASNTPPYNEQFF,TGTGCCAGCAACACGCCCCCTTACAATGAGCAGTTCTTC
TRBD2,TRBJ2-1,NA,TRBV6-5,CASRLAGSNEQFF,TGTGCCTCCCGACTAGCGGGCTCCAATGAGCAGTTCTTC
NA,TRBJ2-5,few,TRBV29-1,CSVVPVRLAQETQYF,TGCAGCGTTGTCCCCGTTAGGCTAGCGCAAGAGACCCAGTACTTC
NA,TRBJ1-2,NA,TRBV7-9,CASSPSGGLYGYTF,TGTGCCAGCAGCCCATCGGGGGGCTTATATGGCTACACCTTC
NA,TRBJ2-1,few,TRBV5-6,CASSSRRDIVNEQFF,TGTGCCAGCAGCTCGCGGAGGGATATAGTGAATGAGCAGTTCTTC
NA,TRBJ2-7,NA,TRBV19,CASSPGQRGEQYF,TGTGCCAGTAGTCCGGGACAACGGGGAGAGCAGTACTTC
NA,TRBJ1-2,many,TRBV28,CASRTSTNYGYTF,TGTGCCAGCAGAACCTCTACTAACTATGGCTACACCTTC
TRBD1,TRBJ1-6,few,TRBV7-9,CASSATWTGVWSPLHF,TGTGCCAGCAGCGCCACCTGGACAGGGGTCTGGTCACCCCTCCACTTT
NA,TRBJ1-2,few,TRBV18,CASVRALSGGYTF,TGTGCCAGTGTGCGGGCGCTAAGTGGTGGCTACACCTTC
NA,TRBJ2-3,few,TRBV4-3,CASSQDPREGDTQYF,TGCGCCAGCAGCCAAGACCCCAGGGAAGGAGATACGCAGTATTTT
TRBD2,TRBJ2-3,NA,TRBV9,CASSPSLAGRSTDTQYF,TGTGCCAGCAGCCCCTCCCTAGCGGGGCGAAGCACAGATACGCAGTATTTT
TRBD2,TRBJ2-3,NA,TRBV12-5,CASGSSGRGDADTQYF,TGTGCTAGTGGTTCCTCAGGGCGGGGGGATGCAGATACGCAGTATTTT
TRBD2,TRBJ2-7,many,TRBV28,CASRPGLAGGSRTYEQYF,TGTGCCAGCAGGCCGGGACTAGCGGGAGGCTCTCGGACCTACGAGCAGTACTTC
NA,TRBJ2-1,few,TRBV18,CASSPPGGTVYNEQFF,TGTGCCAGCTCACCACCGGGTGGTACAGTCTACAATGAGCAGTTCTTC
TRBD1,TRBJ1-3,few,TRBV9,CASSAQTGGTGNTIYF,TGTGCCAGCAGCGCCCAGACAGGGGGCACTGGAAACACCATATATTTT
NA,TRBJ2-3,few,TRBV20-1,CSARGGRSQYF,TGCAGTGCTAGGGGAGGTCGATCGCAGTATTTT
TRBD1,TRBJ2-1,NA,TRBV18,CASSSGQDNEQFF,TGTGCCAGCTCATCGGGACAGGACAATGAGCAGTTCTTC
NA,TRBJ2-7,few,TRBV5-1,CASSLGGQKGEQYF,TGCGCCAGCAGCTTGGGGGGGCAGAAAGGCGAGCAGTACTTC
NA,TRBJ2-3,many,TRBV29-1,CSVGGQSTDTQYF,TGCAGCGTCGGGGGGCAAAGCACAGATACGCAGTATTTT
TRBD1,TRBJ2-2,few,TRBV28,CASSFPGQGSGELFF,TGTGCCAGCAGTTTCCCGGGACAGGGGTCCGGGGAGCTGTTTTTT
TRBD1,TRBJ1-1,NA,TRBV6-6,CASSFPGQEAFF,TGTGCCAGCAGTTTTCCGGGACAGGAGGCTTTCTTT
NA,TRBJ1-6,few,TRBV15,CATSPRTAENSPLHF,TGTGCCACCAGCCCCCGGACAGCGGAGAATTCACCCCTCCACTTT
NA,TRBJ2-2,NA,TRBV28,CASSGGIGPGELFF,TGTGCCAGCAGTGGGGGGATTGGTCCCGGGGAGCTGTTTTTT
NA,TRBJ1-5,many,TRBV6-6,CASNGPNQPQHF,TGTGCCAGCAATGGGCCGAATCAGCCCCAGCATTTT
NA,TRBJ2-6,NA,TRBV5-5,CASSLGSGSGANVLTF,TGTGCCAGCAGCTTGGGGTCAGGCTCTGGGGCCAACGTCCTGACTTTC
NA,TRBJ2-3,NA,TRBV5-1,CASSLASGRTDTQYF,TGCGCCAGCAGCTTGGCCAGCGGGCGCACAGATACGCAGTATTTT
NA,TRBJ2-6,few,TRBV4-3,CASSQSQVDGANVLTF,TGCGCCAGCAGCCAGTCACAGGTTGATGGGGCCAACGTCCTGACTTTC
TRBD2,TRBJ2-5,NA,TRBV11-3,CASSLEGAGEETQYF,TGTGCCAGCAGCTTAGAGGGCGCGGGAGAGGAGACCCAGTACTTC
NA,TRBJ2-7,NA,TRBV4-2,CASSQASVGMHYEQYF,TGTGCCAGCAGCCAAGCGAGCGTAGGTATGCACTACGAGCAGTACTTC
NA,TRBJ2-5,few,TRBV30,CACGQRETQYF,TGTGCCTGTGGACAGAGAGAGACCCAGTACTTC
NA,TRBJ2-3,few,TRBV7-2,CASSLELLQTQYF,TGTGCCAGCAGCTTAGAATTGTTGCAGACGCAGTATTTT
NA,TRBJ2-5,NA,TRBV7-2,CASTQQDLATQYF,TGTGCCAGCACCCAACAGGACCTTGCGACCCAGTACTTC
NA,TRBJ1-5,few,TRBV18,CASSPARDGQPQHF,TGTGCCAGCTCACCGGCCAGGGATGGCCAGCCCCAGCATTTT
NA,TRBJ2-7,NA,TRBV4-1,CASSLQWGATYEQYF,TGCGCCAGCAGCCTACAATGGGGCGCCACCTACGAGCAGTACTTC
NA,TRBJ2-7,few,TRBV6-6,CASSSDQGGEQYF,TGTGCCAGCAGTTCCGACCAAGGAGGGGAGCAGTACTTC